The 19 T cell receptor beta chains below were found in one sample sequenced in a study of Graves' ophthalmopathy and Graves' hyperthyroidism. Amplifying from RNA transcripts, the study obtained TCR beta CDR3 regions. In the first round, RT-PCR was carried out with HTBI primers, and a multiplex PCR formed the second round. Each CDR3 protein gets one entry after TCRdb re-called the multiplex PCR reads with MiXCR. The repertoire includes some 360,000 distinct CDR3 sequences, roughly 15% of them detected once, and around 2.4% sits in the top ten. Sequencing was carried out using peripheral blood. Receptor source: an adult woman with stable Graves' hyperthyroidism.

This clonotype showed up many times. The V and J genes are TRBV27 and TRBJ1-3; D uncertain. V lost 2 bases and J lost 3, with 11 bases in between. The CDR3 has 15 residues. Germline CDR1 is MNHEY and CDR2 is SMNVEV (reference sequence). The CDR3, as DNA: TGTGCCAGCAGTTTAGATGCGGGCGTTGGAAACACCATATATTTT. This sequence encodes CASSLDAGVGNTIYF.

This clonotype was counted only a few times. V is TRBV19 and J is TRBJ1-5; unclear D gene. Germline-derived CDR1 and CDR2 are LNHDA and SQIVND (reference sequence). Trimming cost V 0 bases and J 5 bases, with 5 bases left between them. This CDR3 comprises 13 residues. The chain's CDR3 is CASSIDGDQPQHF. DNA of the CDR3: TGTGCCAGTAGTATAGATGGGGATCAGCCCCAGCATTTT.

In this sample, this clonotype turned up many times. The rearrangement uses TRBV6-1 and TRBJ2-7, with 10 bases that match TRBD1. The V gene's germline CDR1 is MNHNS and CDR2 SASEGT. Trimming at V came to 8 bases and at J to 6 bases, leaving 13 bases not matched to a gene. The CDR3 is 15 residues long. The DNA of the CDR3 is TGTGCCAGCGCTAGGGGCTACGGGACAGGGGTCGAGCAGTACTTC. Amino acids: CASARGYGTGVEQYF.

At least ten counts were recorded for this clonotype. V gene TRBV7-2 combines with J gene TRBJ1-1, with TRBD1 as a possible D gene (5 bases). Germline V CDR1 and CDR2: SGHTA, FQGNSA. The CDR3 runs to 15 residues. The ends were cut back, 0 bases at V and 4 bases at J, with 12 bases in the middle. CDR3 sequence: CASSLAVLGGTEAFF. CDR3 bases: TGTGCCAGCAGCTTAGCGGTACTGGGGGGCACTGAAGCTTTCTTT.

This clonotype was detected ten times or more. V usage is TRBV7-8 and J usage is TRBJ1-2; 8 positions agree with TRBD1. CDR3 size: 16 residues. The germline V gene has CDR1 SGHVS and CDR2 FQNEAQ. The V segment lost 1 base and the J segment 7 bases; nucleotides outside the gene matches: 11. Here the CDR3 DNA reads TGTGCCAGCAGCTTAGGCGCGGGGACAGGTCATTCTGGCTACACCTTC. The encoded protein is CASSLGAGTGHSGYTF.

There are many counts of this clonotype. The chain couples TRBV6-1 to TRBJ1-1, with unresolved D. Germline lookup yields CDR1 MNHNS and CDR2 SASEGT. V was pared by 1 base and J by 2 bases, with 8 bases between. The CDR3 contains 14 residues. The CDR3 sequence is CASSEGADNTEAFF. The DNA of the CDR3 is TGTGCCAGCAGTGAAGGGGCCGATAACACTGAAGCTTTCTTT.

This clonotype showed up just a few times. The chain links TRBV6-2 or TRBV6-3 to TRBJ2-2; 11 nucleotides line up with TRBD2. Germline V gives CDR1 MNHEY, CDR2 SVGEGT. The CDR3 is made up of 16 amino acids. Losses at the gene ends were 5 bases for V and 0 bases for J; bases not matched to a gene: 2. CDR3 coding DNA: TGTGCCAGCAGTCGACTAGCGGGGTCGAACACCGGGGAGCTGTTTTTT. Its translation: CASSRLAGSNTGELFF.

Details on this clonotype: Germline and junction disagree at one end, which may indicate a read error. The V call is TRBV5-1, the J call TRBJ2-7; 11 bases agree with TRBD2. The CDR3 is made up of 16 amino acids. Germline CDR1 reads SGHRS; CDR2 reads YFSETQ. For the CDR3, the DNA is TGCACCAGCAGCTCGGCGGGACTAGCGGAGAAGTACGAGCAGTACTTC. The encoded protein is CTSSSAGLAEKYEQYF. The full variable domain, in which reference TRBV5-1 and TRBJ2-7 provide the parts outside the CDR3, is KAGVTQTPRYLIKTRGQQVTLSCSPISGHRSVSWYQQTPGQGLQFLFEYFSETQRNKGNFPGRFSGRQFSNSRSEMNVSTLELGDSALYLCTSSSAGLAEKYEQYFGPGTRLTVT.

This clonotype has a count of ten or more. J is TRBJ2-5 and V is TRBV9, with TRBD2 matching over 8 bases. The length of the CDR3 is 15 residues. Germline V lookup: CDR1 SGDLS, CDR2 YYNGEE. V lost 1 base and J lost 2; bases outside the gene matches: 4. The CDR3: CASSVRGGLQETQYF. The CDR3, as DNA: TGTGCCAGCAGCGTACGCGGGGGGCTACAAGAGACCCAGTACTTC.

Comment on this clonotype: This may arise from a read error, as a much more abundant clone is one base away. V and J are TRBV11-1 and TRBJ2-6; tentative D call: TRBD1 (6 bases). The germline V and J ends were trimmed by 3 bases and 3 bases, with 12 bases remaining between them. CDR1 SGHAT and CDR2 FQDESV come from the germline V gene (reference sequence). This CDR3 is 16 amino acids long. CDR3 sequence reads: CASSLVSGVGANVLTF. DNA for the CDR3: TGTGCCAGCAGCTTGGTCTCAGGGGTTGGGGCCAACGTCCTGACTTTC.

This clonotype was detected ten times or more. V is TRBV27 and J is TRBJ2-7, with 12 positions matching TRBD2. CDR3 length: 18 residues. Germline trimming cut 3 bases from V and 6 bases from J; bases unmatched to any gene: 15. CDR1 MNHEY and CDR2 SMNVEV come from the germline V gene (reference sequence). DNA of the CDR3: TGTGCCAGCAGTTTGGCAGCTAGCGGGAGGGCCGGGCCTGGCGAGCAGTACTTC. Its protein product is CASSLAASGRAGPGEQYF.

This clonotype was picked up many times. The chain uses TRBV28 and TRBJ2-7, with D tentatively TRBD2 (6 bases). The CDR3 has 17 residues. The V end was cut by 5 bases, the J end by 2 bases, with 22 bases between. Germline V lookup: CDR1 MDHEN, CDR2 SYDVKM. The CDR3 sequence is CASSPGGEGTIAYEQYF. The CDR3 nucleotides read TGTGCCAGCAGTCCCGGGGGTGAAGGCACGATAGCCTACGAGCAGTACTTC.

The table lists this clonotype with a count of one. This chain connects TRBV6-1 to TRBJ2-7; D is ambiguous. The ends were cut back, 4 bases at V and 6 bases at J, with 22 bases in the middle. The CDR3 contains 16 residues. Germline V gene lookup returns CDR1 MNHNS and CDR2 SASEGT. The CDR3 reads CASSVSIPRITFEQYF. For the CDR3, the DNA is TGTGCCAGCAGTGTATCAATACCCAGGATTACCTTCGAGCAGTACTTC.

In its sample, this clonotype was seen many times. The chain employs TRBV29-1 and TRBJ2-2; D unclear. With 7 bases removed from V and 7 bases from J, the gap between germline ends came to 10 bases. The germline V gene has CDR1 SQVTM and CDR2 ANQGSEA. This CDR3 contains 11 residues. CDR3 residues: CSALRSGELFF. As DNA, the CDR3 is TGCAGCGCCCTCCGTAGCGGGGAGCTGTTTTTT.

The J gene is TRBJ1-4, the V gene TRBV11-2; the D is unclear. CDR3 length: 15 amino acids. Trimming removed 0 bases from V and 4 bases from J, with 9 bases in between. CDR1 is SGHAT, CDR2 FQNNGV, per germline. In nucleotides, the CDR3 is TGTGCCAGCAGCTTAGACTCGTTCGATAATGAAAAACTGTTTTTT. This codes for CASSLDSFDNEKLFF.

The table lists this clonotype with many counts. The gene calls are TRBV12-3 or TRBV12-4 and TRBJ2-5; possibly TRBD2 for D (6 bases). V was pared by 8 bases and J by 5 bases, with 18 bases between. There are 14 residues in the CDR3. CDR3 protein: CASLGWGGIETQYF. CDR3 sequence (DNA): TGTGCCAGCCTCGGGTGGGGCGGGATCGAGACCCAGTACTTC.

The sample holds many counts of this clonotype. The V and J genes are TRBV27 and TRBJ1-2; 9 bases fit TRBD1. Germline trimming cut 3 bases from V and 5 bases from J; bases unmatched to any gene: 4. The CDR3 length is 14 residues. CDR1 is MNHEY and CDR2 is SMNVEV in the germline V gene (reference sequence). The CDR3: CASSLSGQGYGYTF. CDR3 coding DNA: TGTGCCAGCAGTTTGTCCGGACAGGGGTATGGCTACACCTTC.

This clonotype appeared many times. The chain has TRBV20-1 and TRBJ1-2; D not resolved. The CDR3 runs 12 residues. V lost 5 bases and J 8 bases, leaving 15 bases between the germline ends. Germline lookup yields CDR1 DFQATT and CDR2 SNEGSKA (reference sequence). The DNA for the CDR3 is TGCAGTGCTCCAGATAGAATGGGAGGCTACACCTTC. Protein product: CSAPDRMGGYTF.

This clonotype was seen ten or more times. A much larger clone differs from this one at a single base, so this may be a read error. The chain links TRBV7-8 to TRBJ1-1, with 10 positions matching TRBD1. This CDR3 spans 14 amino acids. Germline V lookup: CDR1 SGHVS, CDR2 FQNEAQ. The CDR3 DNA reads as TGTGCCAGCAGCTTCAGACAGGGGGCCACTGAAGCTTGCTTT. This sequence encodes CASSFRQGATEACF.